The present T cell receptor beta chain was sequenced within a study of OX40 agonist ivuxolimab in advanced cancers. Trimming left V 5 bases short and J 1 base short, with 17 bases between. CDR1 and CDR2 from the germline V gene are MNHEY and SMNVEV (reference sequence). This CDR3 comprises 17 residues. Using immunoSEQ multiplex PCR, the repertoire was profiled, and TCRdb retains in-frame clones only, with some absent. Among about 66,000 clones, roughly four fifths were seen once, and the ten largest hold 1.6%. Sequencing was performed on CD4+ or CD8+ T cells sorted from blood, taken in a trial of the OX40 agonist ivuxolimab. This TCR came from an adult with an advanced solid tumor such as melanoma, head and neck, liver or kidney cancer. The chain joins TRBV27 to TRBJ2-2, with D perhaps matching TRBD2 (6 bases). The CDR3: CASSRPLSSENTGELFF. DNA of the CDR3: TGTGCCAGCAGTCGACCTTTGTCTAGCGAGAACACCGGGGAGCTGTTTTTT.